The clone carrying this TCR beta chain was picked up many times. Its target is not known. Germline V gene data show CDR1 as SGDLS and CDR2 as YYNGEE. This CDR3 has 11 amino acids. With 4 bases removed from V and 7 bases from J, the gap between germline ends came to 6 bases. This record comes from a study of CD8 T cells in ankylosing spondylitis. Scientists made TCR beta libraries using quantitative 5'-RACE with molecular barcodes. Each CDR3 protein is one row after TCRdb ran MiXCR on the 5' RACE reads. The data show about 220,000 distinct CDR3 sequences, approximately 7.3% seen once. Notes on the study in general: There was a TCR beta motif, made of 7 to 9 highly homologous variants, that appeared characteristic of ankylosing spondylitis blood. Disease-linked clones, CD8+, were relatively rare in peripheral blood. Prior literature has documented some motif variants in synovial fluid and blood from reactive arthritis. Clones tied to disease were said to be significantly enriched in matched ankylosing spondylitis synovial fluid.

The sequencing sample was made of blood, either unsorted or a sorted T cell fraction (not recorded which). This chain joins TRBV9 and TRBJ2-1, with D uncertain. This clonotype was obtained from a male donor with ankylosing spondylitis. CDR3 sequence (DNA): TGTGCCAGCAGCCACCCTAATGAGCAGTTCTTC. It translates to CASSHPNEQFF.